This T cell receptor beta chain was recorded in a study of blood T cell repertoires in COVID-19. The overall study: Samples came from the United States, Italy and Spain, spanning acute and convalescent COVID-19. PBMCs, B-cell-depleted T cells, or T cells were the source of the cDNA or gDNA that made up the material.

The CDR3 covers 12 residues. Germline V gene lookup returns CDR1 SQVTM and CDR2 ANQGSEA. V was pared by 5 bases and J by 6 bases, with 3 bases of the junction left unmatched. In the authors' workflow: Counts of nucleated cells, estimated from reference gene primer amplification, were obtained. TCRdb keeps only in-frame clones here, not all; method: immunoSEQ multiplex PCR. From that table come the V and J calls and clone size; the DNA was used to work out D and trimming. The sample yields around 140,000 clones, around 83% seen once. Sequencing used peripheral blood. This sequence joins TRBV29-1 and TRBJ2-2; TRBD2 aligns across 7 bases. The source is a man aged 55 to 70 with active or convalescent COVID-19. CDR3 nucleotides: TGCAGCGTTCGGGAGGTCCCCGGGGAGCTGTTTTTT. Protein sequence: CSVREVPGELFF.